This entry features one T cell receptor beta chain sequence. This sample was included in a study of T cell responses to AZD1222 COVID-19 vaccine. The method was immunoSEQ multiplex PCR; TCRdb's version includes in-frame clones alone and lacks a portion of them. The top ten clones hold 1.6% of a sample with some 170,000 clones, approximately 91% of them seen once. The germline gives CDR1 LNHDA, CDR2 SQIVND (reference sequence). The CDR3 is 15 residues long. The V end was cut by 3 bases, the J end by 4 bases, with 15 bases between. Sequencing used peripheral blood, obtained on day 0 of AZD1222 vaccination. This rearrangement joins TRBV19 to TRBJ1-1; the D gene is possibly TRBD1 (6 bases). This TCR was sampled from an adult in good health. Written as DNA, the CDR3 is TGTGCCAGTAGTATGAGGGGGGGCCCGGGCACTGAAGCTTTCTTT. This translates into CASSMRGGPGTEAFF. Using reference TRBV19 and TRBJ1-1 for the parts outside the CDR3, the full variable domain is DGGITQSPKYLFRKEGQNVTLSCEQNLNHDAMYWYRQDPGQGLRLIYYSQIVNDFQKGDIAEGYSVSREKKESFPLTVTSAQKNPTAFYLCASSMRGGPGTEAFFGQGTRLTVV.